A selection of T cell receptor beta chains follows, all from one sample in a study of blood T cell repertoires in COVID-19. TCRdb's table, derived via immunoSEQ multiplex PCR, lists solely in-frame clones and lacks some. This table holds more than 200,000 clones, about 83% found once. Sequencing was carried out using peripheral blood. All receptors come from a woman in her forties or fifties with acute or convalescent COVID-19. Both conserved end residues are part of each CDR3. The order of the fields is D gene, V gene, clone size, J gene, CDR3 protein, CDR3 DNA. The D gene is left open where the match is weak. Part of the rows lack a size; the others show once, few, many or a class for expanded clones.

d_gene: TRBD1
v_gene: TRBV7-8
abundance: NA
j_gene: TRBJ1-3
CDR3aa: CASSLGTGPGNTIYF
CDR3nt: TGTGCCAGCAGCCTTGGGACAGGCCCAGGGAACACCATATATTTT

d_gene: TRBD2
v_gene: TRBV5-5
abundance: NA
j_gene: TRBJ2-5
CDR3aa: CASSLVREAQETQYF
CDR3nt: TGTGCCAGCAGCTTGGTTCGGGAGGCCCAAGAGACCCAGTACTTC

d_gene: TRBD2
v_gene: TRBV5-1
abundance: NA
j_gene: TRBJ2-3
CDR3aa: CASSLAAGGADTQYF
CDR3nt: TGCGCCAGCAGCTTGGCGGCGGGAGGGGCAGATACGCAGTATTTT

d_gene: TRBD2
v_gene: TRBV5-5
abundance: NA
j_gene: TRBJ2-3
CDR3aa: CASSLELAGITDTQYF
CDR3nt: TGTGCCAGCAGCTTGGAGCTAGCGGGAATCACAGATACGCAGTATTTT

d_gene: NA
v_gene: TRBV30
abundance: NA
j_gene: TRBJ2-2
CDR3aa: CAWSVAVTGELFF
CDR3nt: TGTGCCTGGAGTGTGGCAGTCACCGGGGAGCTGTTTTTT

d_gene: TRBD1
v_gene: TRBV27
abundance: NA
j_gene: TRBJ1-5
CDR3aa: CASAGTGRQPQHF
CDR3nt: TGTGCCAGCGCCGGGACAGGTAGGCAGCCCCAGCATTTT

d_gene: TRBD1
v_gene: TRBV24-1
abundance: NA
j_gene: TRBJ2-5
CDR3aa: CATSEAGGALGETQYF
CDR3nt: TGTGCCACCAGTGAGGCAGGGGGCGCGTTAGGAGAGACCCAGTACTTC

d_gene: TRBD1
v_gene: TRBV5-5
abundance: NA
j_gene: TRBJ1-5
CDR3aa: CASSIWTGGTDQPQHF
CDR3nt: TGTGCCAGCAGCATATGGACAGGGGGGACGGATCAGCCCCAGCATTTT

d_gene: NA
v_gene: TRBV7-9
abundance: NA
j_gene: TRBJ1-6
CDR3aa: CASSLRQDSPLHF
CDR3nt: TGTGCCAGCAGCCTAAGACAGGATTCACCCCTCCACTTT

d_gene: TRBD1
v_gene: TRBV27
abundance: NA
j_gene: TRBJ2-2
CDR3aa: CASTRQGDTGELFF
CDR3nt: TGTGCCAGCACCCGACAGGGGGACACCGGGGAGCTGTTTTTT

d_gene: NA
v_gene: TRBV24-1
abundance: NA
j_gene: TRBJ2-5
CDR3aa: CATQEQGGETQYF
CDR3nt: TGTGCCACGCAAGAACAGGGCGGGGAGACCCAGTACTTC

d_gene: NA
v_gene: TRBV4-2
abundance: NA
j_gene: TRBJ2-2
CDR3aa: CASSQPAGSTGELFF
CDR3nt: TGTGCCAGCAGCCAACCTGCCGGGAGCACCGGGGAGCTGTTTTTT

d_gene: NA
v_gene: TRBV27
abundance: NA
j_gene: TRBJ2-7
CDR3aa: CASSWRAGYEQYF
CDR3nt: TGTGCCAGCAGTTGGAGGGCGGGCTACGAGCAGTACTTC

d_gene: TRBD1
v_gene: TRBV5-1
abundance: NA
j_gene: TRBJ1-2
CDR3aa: CASSLSVGQGLYTF
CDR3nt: TGCGCCAGCAGCTTAAGTGTAGGACAGGGATTGTACACCTTC

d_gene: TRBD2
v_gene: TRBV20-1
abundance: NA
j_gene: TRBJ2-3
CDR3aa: CSASGTSGRTHGTQYF
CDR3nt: TGCAGTGCTAGTGGGACTAGCGGGAGGACCCACGGTACGCAGTATTTT

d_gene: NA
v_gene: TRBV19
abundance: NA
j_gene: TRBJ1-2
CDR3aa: CASSPPTGSKGYTF
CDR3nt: TGTGCCAGTAGCCCTCCAACAGGTTCTAAGGGCTACACCTTC

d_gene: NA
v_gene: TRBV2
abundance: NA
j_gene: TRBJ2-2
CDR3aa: CASTPPGLPNTGELFF
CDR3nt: TGTGCCAGCACCCCCCCCGGACTTCCGAACACCGGGGAGCTGTTTTTT

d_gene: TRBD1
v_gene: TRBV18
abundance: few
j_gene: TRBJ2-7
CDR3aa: CASSPAGQGSYEQYF
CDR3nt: TGTGCCAGCTCACCAGCGGGACAGGGGTCCTACGAGCAGTACTTC

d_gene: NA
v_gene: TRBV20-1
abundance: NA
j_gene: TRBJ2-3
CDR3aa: CSASEELPSTDTQYF
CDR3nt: TGCAGTGCTAGTGAAGAGCTGCCTAGCACAGATACGCAGTATTTT

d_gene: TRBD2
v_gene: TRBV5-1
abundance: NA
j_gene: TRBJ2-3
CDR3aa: CASSWGLAGGPDTQYF
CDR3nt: TGCGCCAGCAGCTGGGGGTTAGCGGGAGGGCCAGATACGCAGTATTTT

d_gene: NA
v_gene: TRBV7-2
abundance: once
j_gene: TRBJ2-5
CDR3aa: CASSLNGEVETQYF
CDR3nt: TGTGCCAGCAGCTTAAATGGGGAGGTAGAGACCCAGTACTTC

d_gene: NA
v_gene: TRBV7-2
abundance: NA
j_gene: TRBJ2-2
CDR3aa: CASSLTVNTGELFF
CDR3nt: TGTGCCAGCAGCTTGACTGTAAACACCGGGGAGCTGTTTTTT

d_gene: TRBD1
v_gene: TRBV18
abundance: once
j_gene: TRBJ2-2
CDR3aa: CASSRDRNTGELFF
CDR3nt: TGTGCCAGCTCAAGGGACAGGAACACCGGGGAGCTGTTTTTT

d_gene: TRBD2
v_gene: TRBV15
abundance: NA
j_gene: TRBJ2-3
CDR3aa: CATSRNSGTTDTQYF
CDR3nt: TGTGCCACCAGCAGAAATAGCGGGACCACAGATACGCAGTATTTT

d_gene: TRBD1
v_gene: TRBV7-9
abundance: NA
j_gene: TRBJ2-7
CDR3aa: CASSPRGQGDVEQYF
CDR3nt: TGTGCCAGCAGCCCAAGGGGACAGGGGGACGTCGAGCAGTACTTC

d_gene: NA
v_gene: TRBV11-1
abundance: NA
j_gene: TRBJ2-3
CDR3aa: CASTREPDTQYF
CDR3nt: TGTGCCAGCACGAGGGAGCCAGATACGCAGTATTTT

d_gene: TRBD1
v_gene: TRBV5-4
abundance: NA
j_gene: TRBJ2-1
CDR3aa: CASSGPGTGKGNEQFF
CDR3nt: TGTGCCAGCAGCGGCCCCGGGACAGGGAAAGGGAATGAGCAGTTCTTC

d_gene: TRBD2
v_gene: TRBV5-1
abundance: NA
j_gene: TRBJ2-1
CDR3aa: CASSFPTSGLSSYNEQFF
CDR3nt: TGCGCCAGCAGCTTCCCGACTAGCGGTCTAAGCTCCTACAATGAGCAGTTCTTC

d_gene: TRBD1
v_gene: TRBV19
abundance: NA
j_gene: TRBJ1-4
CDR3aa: CASSVRQGVDEKLFF
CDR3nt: TGTGCCAGTAGTGTCCGACAGGGCGTAGATGAAAAACTGTTTTTT

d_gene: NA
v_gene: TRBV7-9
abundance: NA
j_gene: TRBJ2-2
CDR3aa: CASTPPGASTTNTGELFF
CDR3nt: TGTGCCAGCACCCCCCCCGGTGCTAGCACGACGAACACCGGGGAGCTGTTTTTT

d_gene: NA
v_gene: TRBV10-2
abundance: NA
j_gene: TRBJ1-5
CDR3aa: CASSDRQQPQHF
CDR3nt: TGCGCCAGCAGTGACCGTCAGCAGCCCCAGCATTTT

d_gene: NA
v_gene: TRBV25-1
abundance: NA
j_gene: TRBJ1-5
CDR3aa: CASSDSSNQPQHF
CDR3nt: TGTGCCAGCAGTGACTCCAGCAATCAGCCCCAGCATTTT

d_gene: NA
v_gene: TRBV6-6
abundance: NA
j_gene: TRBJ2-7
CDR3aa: CASTGQTVTYEQYF
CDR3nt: TGTGCCAGCACCGGACAGACCGTTACCTACGAGCAGTACTTC

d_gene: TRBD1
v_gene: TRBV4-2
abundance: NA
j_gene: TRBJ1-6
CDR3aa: CASSQTPGGNSPLHF
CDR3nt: TGTGCCAGCAGCCAGACGCCAGGGGGGAATTCACCCCTCCACTTT

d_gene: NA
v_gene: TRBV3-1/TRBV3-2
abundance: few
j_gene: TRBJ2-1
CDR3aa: CASRSIAQNEQFF
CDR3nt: TGTGCCAGCAGATCGATAGCCCAAAATGAGCAGTTCTTC

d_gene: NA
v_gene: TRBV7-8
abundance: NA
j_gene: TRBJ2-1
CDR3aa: CASSFSRVNEQFF
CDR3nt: TGTGCCAGCAGCTTTTCGAGAGTCAATGAGCAGTTCTTC

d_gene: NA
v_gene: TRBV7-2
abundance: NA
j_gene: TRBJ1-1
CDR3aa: CASSPDRQDEAFF
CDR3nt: TGTGCCAGCAGTCCTGACAGACAAGATGAAGCTTTCTTT

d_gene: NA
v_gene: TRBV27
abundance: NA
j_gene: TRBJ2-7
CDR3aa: CASSPRDYEQYF
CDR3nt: TGTGCCAGCAGTCCCAGGGACTACGAGCAGTACTTC

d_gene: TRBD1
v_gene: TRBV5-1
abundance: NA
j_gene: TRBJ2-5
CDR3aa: CASSPRQGQETQYF
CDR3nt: TGCGCCAGCAGTCCGAGACAGGGCCAAGAGACCCAGTACTTC

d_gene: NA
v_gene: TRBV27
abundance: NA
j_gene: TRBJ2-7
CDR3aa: CASSFGLIYEQYF
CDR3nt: TGTGCCAGCAGTTTTGGACTCATCTACGAGCAGTACTTC

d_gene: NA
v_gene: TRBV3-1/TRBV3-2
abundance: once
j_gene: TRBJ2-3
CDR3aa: CASSPGGAGTQYF
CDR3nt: TGTGCCAGCAGCCCTGGAGGGGCGGGTACGCAGTATTTT

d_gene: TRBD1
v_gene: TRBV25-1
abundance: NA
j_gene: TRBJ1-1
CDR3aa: CASETGTLTEAFF
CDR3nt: TGTGCCAGCGAGACAGGGACCCTCACTGAAGCTTTCTTT

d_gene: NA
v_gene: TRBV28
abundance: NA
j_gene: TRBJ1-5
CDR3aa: CASSPPGGGNQPQHF
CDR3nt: TGTGCCAGCAGTCCCCCGGGGGGGGGCAATCAGCCCCAGCATTTT

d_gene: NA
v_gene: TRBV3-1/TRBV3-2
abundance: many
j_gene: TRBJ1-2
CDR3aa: CASSQGMGGTTNVGYTF
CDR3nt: TGTGCCAGCAGCCAAGGGATGGGAGGGACAACCAACGTGGGCTACACCTTC

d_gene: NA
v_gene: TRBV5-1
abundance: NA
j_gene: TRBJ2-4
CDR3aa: CASNDIAKNIQYF
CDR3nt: TGCGCCAGCAACGACATAGCCAAAAACATTCAGTACTTC

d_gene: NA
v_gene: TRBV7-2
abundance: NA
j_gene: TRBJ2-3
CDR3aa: CASTFMDYRTDTQYF
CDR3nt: TGTGCCAGCACCTTCATGGACTATCGCACAGATACGCAGTATTTT

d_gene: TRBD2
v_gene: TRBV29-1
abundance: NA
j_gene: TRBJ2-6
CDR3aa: CSVYGGSAGANVLTF
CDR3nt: TGCAGCGTTTACGGGGGGAGCGCTGGGGCCAACGTCCTGACTTTC